This T cell receptor (beta chain) was identified in a study of T cells expressing NK-cell markers (dated by TCRdb to about 2020). Regarding the research as a whole: Eight or nine donors provided sorted CD3+CD56+NKG2C+, CD3+CD56+NKG2C- and CD3+CD56-NKG2C+ T-cell subsets, whose TCR beta-chain repertoires were profiled. Among the eight sequenced donors, seven were HCMV-seropositive and one was HCMV-seronegative. The eight sequenced donors were randomly selected healthy volunteers, three men and five women. Illumina HiSeq 2000/2500, MiSeq or NextSeq was used to sequence libraries as 2 x 150 bp reads. Points the paper makes about the study in general: Whether the expanded NKG2C-expressing T cell clones were specific for HCMV antigens was left unclear. For about 6 donors, the dominant CD3+CD56+NKG2C+ clonotypes were among the top 10 CD8+ clonotypes and accounted for about 1.0-8% of CD8+ T cells. Those dominant clonotypes were again the most abundant among CD3+CD56-NKG2C+ cells in four donors, at about 25-60.1%.

Sequencing took place on an Illumina HiSeq 2000. TCR beta cDNA libraries were made by 5'RACE template switching that added a universal primer site and unique molecular identifiers. cDNA synthesis was primed from the TCR beta constant segment, followed by two successive PCR amplification steps. As for the authors' bioinformatics: Reads were demultiplexed and grouped by UMI with MIGEC, and clonotypes were assembled and quantified with MiTCR. To exclude erroneous sequences, only TCR cDNA sequences supported by at least two reads were retained. The tcR package was used for downstream repertoire analysis, and clonotypes were matched between fractions using CDR3 nucleotide sequence together with V segment. VDJmatch was used to annotate antigen specificity against VDJdb, with one amino acid substitution in CDR3 permitted. Each entry corresponds to one CDR3 protein sequence from reads that TCRdb reprocessed, and DNA is not given. These V and J calls originate from TCRdb's pipeline instead of the authors' own analysis. This specimen's table enumerates about 460,000 distinct CDR3 sequences. Under 1.5% of the sample is taken by the ten largest.

HCMV serostatus was determined by detecting HCMV-specific IgG in serum with a commercial ELISA kit. Ficoll density gradient centrifugation was used to isolate peripheral blood mononuclear cells from blood. In regard to this clonotype: The specificity of this receptor is unknown.

CDR1 is given as SQVTM and CDR2 as ANQGSEA, both from the germline V gene. The CDR3, cysteine through phenylalanine, is 15 amino acids long. The DNA sequence is not available. The receptor was isolated from a woman aged 45-59 years in good health. Donor details come from another sample of the same person, matched by shared clones. Sequencing input: blood T cells: a sorted CD56 or NKG2C T cell subset, CD4+ or CD8+ T cells, or bulk PBMC T cells (not recorded which). The V and J segments used are TRBV29-1 and TRBJ1-4; TCRdb's D call, TRBD1, is unchecked because there is no DNA. For the CDR3, the sequence is CSVRFGTATNEKLFF.